This entry describes one T cell receptor (beta chain). Its antigen is currently unknown. Trimming removed 4 bases from V and 0 bases from J; junction bases left unmatched: 10. Germline V lookup: CDR1 SGHRS, CDR2 YFSETQ. There are 17 residues in the CDR3. Assay used: immunoSEQ multiplex PCR; TCRdb lists only in-frame clones, some missing. The repertoire consists of around 90,000 clones, with about nine tenths occurring once and the leading ten covering approximately 0.07%. This sample was included in a study of graft-versus-host responses after intestinal transplantation. At the level of the study: Induction using anti-thymocyte globulin, followed by tacrolimus and steroids for 2 to 4 years, was given to all recipients.

Whole-study findings and limits: Association was observed between peak circulating GvH clone levels and early post-transplant HvG declines.

The sample consisted of unstimulated CD8+ T cells sorted from spleen or lymph node cells, taken before transplant. The chain has TRBV5-1 and TRBJ2-1; 7 bases map to TRBD2. This TCR derives from a human donor who was the organ donor for an intestinal transplant. In DNA form, the CDR3 reads TGCGCCAGCAGCCCTGACAGCGGGGAAAGCTCCTACAATGAGCAGTTCTTC. Protein sequence: CASSPDSGESSYNEQFF.